This T cell receptor (beta chain) is drawn from a study of cytomegalovirus exposure and HLA in healthy donors. Whole-study results and caveats: Most TCR sequences proved rare, with some public TCRs found in many donors.

A remark on this clone: Its antigen remains unknown.

Use of 60 Vbeta and 13 Jbeta primers characterized the PCR. The table came from immunoSEQ multiplex PCR; TCRdb's copy has only in-frame clones and leaves some out. The sample yields more than 85,000 clones, around 86% seen once. This CDR3 comprises 11 residues. The V gene's germline CDR1 is SNHLY and CDR2 FYNNEI. With 6 bases removed from V and 7 bases from J, the gap between germline ends came to 9 bases. What was sequenced was PBMCs. The receptor comes from a woman aged 25 to 39 in good health and CMV-seronegative. The chain links TRBV2 to TRBJ1-1; D unresolved. The CDR3 nucleotides read TGTGCCAGCAGAACGGAGGTTGAAGCTTTCTTT. Its protein is CASRTEVEAFF. Looking up the rest from reference TRBV2 and TRBJ1-1 gives the full variable domain: EPEVTQTPSHQVTQMGQEVILRCVPISNHLYFYWYRQILGQKVEFLVSFYNNEISEKSEIFDDQFSVERPDGSNFTLKIRSTKLEDSAMYFCASRTEVEAFFGQGTRLTVV.